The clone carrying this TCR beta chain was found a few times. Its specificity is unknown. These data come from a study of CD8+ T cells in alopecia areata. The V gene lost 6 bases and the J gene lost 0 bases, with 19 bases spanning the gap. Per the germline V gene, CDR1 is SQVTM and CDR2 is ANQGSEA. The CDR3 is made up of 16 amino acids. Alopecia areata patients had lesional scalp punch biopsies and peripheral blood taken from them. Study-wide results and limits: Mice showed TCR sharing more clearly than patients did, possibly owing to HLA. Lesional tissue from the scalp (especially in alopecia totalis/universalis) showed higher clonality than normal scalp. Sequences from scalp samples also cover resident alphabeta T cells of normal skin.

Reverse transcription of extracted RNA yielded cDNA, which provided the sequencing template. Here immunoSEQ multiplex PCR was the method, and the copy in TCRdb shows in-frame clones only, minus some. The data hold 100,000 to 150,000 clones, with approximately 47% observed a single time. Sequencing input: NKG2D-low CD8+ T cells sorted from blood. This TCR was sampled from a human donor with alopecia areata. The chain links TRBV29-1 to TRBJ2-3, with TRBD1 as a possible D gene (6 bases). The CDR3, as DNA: TGCAGCGTAACGACAGGTCCCCTCTCTAGCACAGATACGCAGTATTTT. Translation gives CSVTTGPLSSTDTQYF.